These 16 T cell receptor beta chains came from one sample sequenced in a study of T-cell memory formation after mild COVID-19. TCRdb fed the 5' RACE reads into MiXCR, producing one record per CDR3 protein. This table holds about 560,000 distinct CDR3 sequences, 17% found once. Sequencing input: PBMCs or a T cell subset sorted from them (not recorded which). The receptors shown here come from an adult woman who had mild COVID-19 (a few samples of this study predate the infection). Cell type and time point are not known.

This chain links TRBV11-2 with TRBJ2-1; D remains unclear. V lost 5 bases and J 0 bases, leaving 11 bases between the germline ends. Per germline, CDR1 SGHAT and CDR2 FQNNGV. The CDR3 covers 15 residues. The CDR3 loop reads CASSPVTSSYNEQFF. In DNA form, the CDR3 reads TGTGCCAGCAGCCCGGTTACGAGCTCCTACAATGAGCAGTTCTTC.

This chain connects TRBV6-4 to TRBJ2-3, with 7 bases matching TRBD2. Trimming cost V 3 bases and J 2 bases; bases outside gene matches: 8. CDR1 MRHNA and CDR2 SNTAGT come from the germline V gene. This CDR3 has 16 amino acids. Written as DNA, the CDR3 is TGTGCCAGCAGTGAAGGGGCTAGCGGTGCCACAGATACGCAGTATTTT. Residues: CASSEGASGATDTQYF.

The chain employs TRBV19 and TRBJ2-1; TRBD2 aligns across 9 bases. The CDR3 extends over 14 amino acids. J lost 15 bases, V lost 2 bases, and 11 bases had no gene match. Germline values: CDR1 LNHDA, CDR2 SQIVND (reference sequence). The CDR3 reads CASSIRGLAEPRFF. For the CDR3, the DNA is TGTGCCAGTAGTATAAGGGGACTAGCTGAGCCTCGGTTCTTC.

This clonotype was detected a few times. The chain carries TRBV6-5 and TRBJ1-2, with D perhaps matching TRBD1 (6 bases). Germline lookup yields CDR1 MNHEY and CDR2 SVGAGI. V was shortened by 5 bases and J by 4 bases, with 17 bases between the two germline ends. The CDR3 runs to 15 residues. The CDR3 DNA follows: TGTGCCAGCAGTCCCGACAGGTCCGGTTCCTATGGCTACACCTTC. Amino acids: CASSPDRSGSYGYTF.

The chain links TRBV7-2 to TRBJ2-1, with D unclear. Trimming left V 1 base short and J 5 bases short, with 15 bases between. The germline V gene has CDR1 SGHTA and CDR2 FQGNSA. The CDR3 spans 16 residues. The chain's CDR3 is CASSLVNRPRHNEQFF. Written as DNA, the CDR3 is TGTGCCAGCAGCTTAGTTAACAGACCTCGGCACAATGAGCAGTTCTTC.

The CDR3 nucleotides read TGTGCCAGCAGCCCCCTAACCTCTGACAGCTCCGCCTACGAGCAGTACTTC. This encodes CASSPLTSDSSAYEQYF. V is TRBV3-1 and J is TRBJ2-7; TRBD1 is a possible D gene (5 bases). Trimming cost V 4 bases and J 2 bases, with 21 bases left between them. Per germline, CDR1 LGHDT and CDR2 YNNKEL (reference sequence). The CDR3 runs 17 residues.

The chain has TRBV15 and TRBJ2-5; D might be TRBD1 or TRBD2, each matching 6 bases. Germline V lookup: CDR1 LNHNV, CDR2 YYDKDF (reference sequence). The ends were cut back, 3 bases at V and 4 bases at J, with 15 bases in the middle. This CDR3 is built from 15 residues. CDR3 DNA: TGTGCCACCAGCAGCTACAGGGCGCGGGGAGAGACCCAGTACTTC. It codes for CATSSYRARGETQYF. The whole variable domain, remainder taken from reference TRBV15 and TRBJ2-5, is DAMVIQNPRYQVTQFGKPVTLSCSQTLNHNVMYWYQQKSSQAPKLLFHYYDKDFNNEADTPDNFQSRRPNTSFCFLDIRSPGLGDTAMYLCATSSYRARGETQYFGPGTRLLVL.

This clonotype appeared many times. V usage is TRBV7-2 and J usage is TRBJ2-5, with 15 bases aligning to TRBD2. The V gene end was trimmed by 7 bases and the J gene end by 7 bases; junction bases not matched to a gene: 7. The CDR3 contains 15 residues. CDR1 and CDR2 from the germline V gene are SGHTA and FQGNSA. The DNA for the CDR3 is TGTGCCAGCACTGCCGGGACTAGCGGGGGGCGGACCCAGTACTTC. The encoded protein is CASTAGTSGGRTQYF. The full variable domain, its missing parts supplied by reference TRBV7-2 and TRBJ2-5, is GAGVSQSPSNKVTEKGKDVELRCDPISGHTALYWYRQSLGQGLEFLIYFQGNSAPDKSGLPSDRFSAERTGGSVSTLTIQRTQQEDSAVYLCASTAGTSGGRTQYFGPGTRLLVL.

This clonotype turned up a few times. The CDR3 loop is CASSLRTGFTGELFF. The DNA for the CDR3 is TGTGCCAGCAGCTTGAGGACAGGGTTTACCGGGGAGCTGTTTTTT. The V and J genes are TRBV5-5 and TRBJ2-2, with TRBD1 matching over 8 bases. Trimming cost V 1 base and J 5 bases; bases outside gene matches: 4. Germline-derived CDR1 and CDR2 are SGHKS and YYEKEE (reference sequence). This CDR3 is built from 15 residues.

This clonotype was recorded a few times. J is TRBJ2-1 and V is TRBV5-1, with D perhaps TRBD1 (6 bases). Germline V lookup: CDR1 SGHRS, CDR2 YFSETQ. Trimming removed 6 bases from V and 0 bases from J, with 10 bases in between. The CDR3 runs to 14 residues. CDR3 region: CASTTDSSYNEQFF. The CDR3 nucleotides are TGCGCCAGCACCACGGACAGCTCCTACAATGAGCAGTTCTTC.

This chain uses TRBV11-3 with TRBJ1-1; D is uncertain. Germline V gives CDR1 SGHNT, CDR2 YENEEA. V gave up 4 bases and J gave up 2 bases, with 11 bases separating them. The CDR3 extends over 14 amino acids. In nucleotides, the CDR3 is TGTGCCAGCAGCTCTCGAACGATTAACACTGAAGCTTTCTTT. Translation: CASSSRTINTEAFF.

The table lists this clonotype with a few counts. The chain joins TRBV28 to TRBJ2-3, with D uncertain. CDR3 length: 11 amino acids. Germline values: CDR1 MDHEN, CDR2 SYDVKM. Trimming took 8 bases from V and 8 from J, leaving 11 bases between them. The chain's CDR3 is CASSTSRTQYF. In nucleotides, the CDR3 is TGTGCCAGCTCCACGTCTCGTACGCAGTATTTT.

This clonotype was seen ten or more times. The V call is TRBV5-1, the J call TRBJ2-5, with D maybe TRBD1 (6 bases). The CDR3 length is 12 residues. The V and J ends lost 4 bases and 5 bases respectively, with 9 bases between them. Germline lookup yields CDR1 SGHRS and CDR2 YFSETQ. CDR3 nucleotide sequence: TGCGCCAGCAGCACAGGGATGGAGACCCAGTACTTC. This encodes CASSTGMETQYF.

The J gene is TRBJ2-5, the V gene TRBV2; D ambiguous. The CDR3 is 13 amino acids. Germline CDR1 is SNHLY and CDR2 is FYNNEI. Trimming took 8 bases from V and 2 from J, leaving 12 bases between them. The CDR3 loop is CASCFNRQETQYF. The CDR3 nucleotides read TGTGCCAGCTGTTTCAACAGACAAGAGACCCAGTACTTC.

Ten or more counts support this clonotype. The chain uses TRBV5-1 and TRBJ2-7, with D unresolved. This CDR3 has 13 residues. Trimming shortened V by 1 base and J by 3 bases, and 8 bases separated the two germline ends. CDR1 SGHRS and CDR2 YFSETQ come from the germline V gene. CDR3 loop: CASSLLAHYEQYF. CDR3 DNA: TGCGCCAGCAGCTTGCTCGCCCACTACGAGCAGTACTTC.

This clonotype was recorded a few times. This chain links TRBV25-1 with TRBJ2-7; the D gene is possibly TRBD2 (5 bases). V was shortened by 3 bases and J by 3 bases, with 18 bases between the two germline ends. CDR1 and CDR2 (germline): MGHDK, SYGVNS. The CDR3 totals 16 residues. The CDR3, as DNA: TGTGCCAGCAGTGAGGGGTACGGGAAACCTTACTACGAGCAGTACTTC. It yields the protein CASSEGYGKPYYEQYF.